This T cell receptor (beta chain) is from a study of OX40 agonist ivuxolimab in advanced cancers. Background on the study: Every 2 weeks, patients received ivuxolimab intravenously, dosed at 0.01 to 10 mg/kg. General study findings and limits: The authors did not determine the antigen specificity of the expanded peripheral T cells. Clones of CD4+ and CD8+ blood T cells grew by week 6 at doses of 0.1 to 3.0 mg/kg. Researchers report that CD8+ T cells had, on average, more expanded clones than CD4+.

Points on this clone: Its target is not known.

CDR1 SNHLY and CDR2 FYNNEI come from the germline V gene. The V and J ends lost 9 bases and 5 bases respectively, with 16 bases between them. The CDR3 runs to 13 residues. TCRdb's table, derived via immunoSEQ multiplex PCR, lists solely in-frame clones and lacks some. The profile shows roughly 38,000 clones, around three quarters of them singletons. The chain employs TRBV2 and TRBJ2-5; possibly TRBD2 for D (6 bases). The specimen was CD4+ or CD8+ T cells sorted from blood, collected in a trial of the OX40 agonist ivuxolimab. The TCR comes from an adult with an advanced solid tumor such as melanoma, head and neck, liver or kidney cancer. Here the CDR3 reads CASFRLAGETQYF. CDR3 in DNA: TGTGCCAGTTTCAGGCTCGCGGGGGAGACCCAGTACTTC.